This T cell receptor (beta chain) was sequenced for a study of cytomegalovirus exposure and HLA in healthy donors (TCRdb year 2017). For the study in its entirety: An earlier analysis of approximately 640 of the donors reported 250 to 300 Gb of sequence data and approximately 110 million unique TCR beta sequences from some 180 million T cells. Roughly 300 gigabases of sequencing data and around 87 million unique TCR sequences were included in an early release covering several hundred HLA-typed donors. The genetic ancestry cluster associated with self-reported Caucasian donors included about 81% of the 300 to 400 genotyped donors. The study aimed to test whether signatures of past pathogen exposure could be identified by cataloging public T cell receptors. Using immunosequencing, the study profiled T cell repertoires from 500 to 800 subjects and related those repertoires to cytomegalovirus serostatus. Besides the first cohort of some 670 subjects, a separate validation cohort made up of some 110 different subjects was used. To predict cytomegalovirus infection status, the study brought together high-throughput TCR immunosequencing, statistical association of individual TCRs with disease status, and machine learning. In a later analysis, previously published TCR beta repertoires from 600 to 850 donors were re-analyzed and high-resolution HLA genotyping was added so that TCR occurrence patterns could be studied. Rather than using new phenotypic data, the later analysis identified candidate immune exposures from TCR beta sequences and from how often those sequences occurred across donors. An earlier analysis of 587 of the donors applied high-throughput TCR beta sequencing to assess whether each TCR beta V gene segment acted as functional or pseudogenic. Donor age, sex, ethnicity and CMV serostatus were compiled alongside the repertoire data. A later genetic analysis took genome-wide SNP genotypes for about three fifths of the 666 donors and used that subset as a discovery cohort. All discovery cohort repertoires had been generated using a single sequencing platform. Both class I and class II loci were covered by HLA typing, at four-digit resolution. The number of donors typed differed by locus, with roughly 620-630 for A, B, C, DRB1 and DQB1, around 500 for DQA1, approximately 570 for DPA1, and some 450 for DPB1. Because of strong linkage in the cohort, roughly 5 DR-DQ haplotypes were treated as single units for association and clustering. Among some 400 genotyped donors of the cohort, an average of approximately 240,000 unique TCR beta nucleotide sequences were sequenced per donor, approximately 20% of them non-productive.

Findings and caveats that apply to the study as a whole: In the study, some 160 TCR beta chains were listed as associated with cytomegalovirus. Because HLA typing was missing for some donors at each locus, association tests included only the typed subset. Presence/absence analyses assumed roughly uniform sequencing depth across donors, an assumption that may not hold. Some IMGT-functional V segments, including TRBV6-2 and TRBV6-3, could not be told apart with the 87-base-pair reads, so those segments were excluded. According to a later genetic analysis, donors in an Asian-associated ancestry cluster had fewer N-insertions in productive TCRs than the approximately 670-donor mean. Most TCR sequences were seen in very few donors, while some public TCRs were found in many individuals. A further reported finding was that TCR beta sequences accurately predicted the HLA-A and HLA-B alleles for most subjects in the first cohort. According to a later analysis, TCR association rates differed among HLA loci, with DRB1 alleles showing the most associated TCRs and HLA-C alleles showing the fewest. A later genetic analysis associated a missense DCLRE1C variant with V-gene and J-gene trimming of TCR beta chains, and an independent cohort replicated the association. The cohort was sequenced for TCR beta chains only, and without alpha or paired-chain data the features that could be detected were limited. CMV serostatus was the only immune exposure information available for the cohort. The classifier was reported to diagnose cytomegalovirus status with high specificity and sensitivity in both the original and validation cohorts. According to the authors, the approach could potentially be generalized to other disease states and immunological phenotypes. Roughly 15 rarely observed V segments, including chromosome 9 orphons, were excluded from the earlier analysis of several hundred of the donors because counts were too low. When HLA alleles, especially DR and DQ, strongly co-occurred, attributing TCR associations to individual alleles was difficult. A later analysis reported that several top co-occurrence clusters appeared linked to parvovirus B19, influenza, CMV and Epstein-Barr virus. In a later analysis, most CMV-associated TCR beta chains were found to appear HLA-restricted, with HLA associations seemingly driven largely by CMV exposure. A cluster of highly shared sequence variants was judged likely to represent a technical artifact of the sequencing pipeline. In a later analysis, some 18,000 TCR beta sequences were associated with specific HLA alleles at a false discovery rate of 0.05. In an earlier analysis of about 600 of the donors, most TCR beta V segments appeared in productive rearrangements about 87% or about 30% of the time, broadly matching IMGT annotations. Correlated functional status among segregating V segments might be attributable to linkage disequilibrium, but an unknown experimental factor could not be ruled out. A few of the identified cytomegalovirus-associated TCR beta chains were confirmed in vitro to be specific for cytomegalovirus antigens. In a later analysis, HLA-associated TCR beta chains were found to be more clonally expanded and to have lower generation probabilities than equally common non-associated chains.

About this clone itself: Its binding antigen is unknown. No much larger clonotype is one base removed from it; base qualities were not supplied.

Library preparation used the immunoSEQ multiplex PCR assay. The multiplex PCR relied on a mix of 60 forward primers for TCR Vbeta segments and 13 reverse primers for TCR Jbeta segments. The CDR3 region of rearranged TCR beta genes was amplified from genomic DNA by a multiplex PCR assay. The amplified TCR beta libraries were sequenced on the Illumina HiSeq System as 87-base-pair reads. The study's processing was this. A later analysis tallied some 79 million unique TCR beta chains across the 666 repertoires, and about 12 million of those chains were shared by two or more donors. Raw reads were error-corrected and collapsed into unique sequences with a nearest-neighbor algorithm that merged closely related sequences to remove PCR and sequencing errors. Alignment of CDR3 sequences to IMGT reference sequences was used to assign V, D and J gene segments. Each retained sequence needed at least a six-nucleotide match to both a V gene segment and a J gene segment. A rearrangement counted as productive if the CDR3 had no stop codons and remained in frame with V and J, and every other rearrangement counted as non-productive. CDR3 was defined by IMGT convention, running from the second conserved V-encoded cysteine to the conserved J-encoded phenylalanine. The earlier analysis of some 600 of the donors excluded sequences that lacked an unambiguous match to a single V gene segment. In an earlier analysis of approximately 560 of the donors, a V segment was called functional when productive rearrangements were above 56.7%, and segregating when the standard deviation between donors exceeded 5%. A statistical classification framework was built for diagnosing cytomegalovirus status from the catalog of TCR beta chain sequences. V and J gene assignment, in a later analysis, came from comparing TCR nucleotide sequences with IMGT/GENE-DB human TR gene sequences. The TCRdist pipeline was used in a later analysis to assign CDR3 sequences and most-parsimonious VDJ recombination scenarios. In a later analysis, every TCR beta chain was defined by the combination of its CDR3 amino acid sequence and its V-gene family, and reads without a unique V-gene family were dropped. A later analysis removed 592 highly shared, low-generation-probability nucleotide sequences to deal with suspected cross-contamination and a sequencing artifact. In a later analysis, a clonal expansion index was calculated for each public chain from normalized within-repertoire ranks of inferred template counts. A later analysis computed generation probabilities with a VDJ recombination model fitted to out-of-frame rearrangements, and checked the results against IGoR. In a later analysis, hypergeometric tests were used to score TCR-TCR, TCR-HLA and TCR-CMV co-occurrence, with a repertoire-size bias correction applied to TCR pairs. To estimate false discovery rates, a later analysis permuted the HLA or CMV assignments 20 times. A later analysis grouped co-occurring TCRs with DBSCAN, adding TCRdist sequence similarity when clustering within HLA-allele-positive subsets. For co-occurrence clustering, repertoires with fewer than 30,000 or more than 120,000 public chains were excluded, along with five repertoires with anomalous nucleotide sharing. Drawn from immuneACCESS, this table holds only the in-frame rearrangements with V and J called that TCRdb kept. Clones are partly lost; checked studies trace under half to an unresolved V gene and leave the rest unexplained. The V and J calls and the clone size are those of that table, but D and trimming were determined from the DNA. This sample comprises 100,000 to 150,000 clones, less than 85% of them detected only once. 4% to 5% of the sample rests with the top ten.

The cohort comprised approximately 700 healthy bone marrow donors. Cohort members were all nominally healthy when sampled, although unrecorded immune exposures were likely present. The donor tested CMV seronegative and was one of the 352 seronegative cohort members. A peripheral blood sample was collected from each donor, and TCR beta sequencing was performed on peripheral blood mononuclear cells. Genomic DNA was extracted from the blood cell samples with the Qiagen DNeasy Blood Extraction Kit. Cut back by 4 bases and 6 bases, the V and J ends lie 17 bases apart. Counted from cysteine to phenylalanine, this CDR3 has 16 amino acids. The only DNA kept is the CDR3, 48 bases in frame from the first base. The CDR1 and CDR2 encoded by the germline V gene (reference sequence) are SGHKS and YYEKEE.

The rearranged chain carries TRBV5-5 and TRBJ1-6, with a weak D call of TRBD1 (6 bases match). The receptor comes from a woman aged 40 to 50 in good health and CMV-seronegative. The sequenced sample was PBMCs. The CDR3 protein sequence reads: CASSPSRDNLNSPLHF. The sequenced DNA is TGTGCCAGCAGCCCGTCCCGGGACAACCTTAATTCACCCCTCCACTTT.